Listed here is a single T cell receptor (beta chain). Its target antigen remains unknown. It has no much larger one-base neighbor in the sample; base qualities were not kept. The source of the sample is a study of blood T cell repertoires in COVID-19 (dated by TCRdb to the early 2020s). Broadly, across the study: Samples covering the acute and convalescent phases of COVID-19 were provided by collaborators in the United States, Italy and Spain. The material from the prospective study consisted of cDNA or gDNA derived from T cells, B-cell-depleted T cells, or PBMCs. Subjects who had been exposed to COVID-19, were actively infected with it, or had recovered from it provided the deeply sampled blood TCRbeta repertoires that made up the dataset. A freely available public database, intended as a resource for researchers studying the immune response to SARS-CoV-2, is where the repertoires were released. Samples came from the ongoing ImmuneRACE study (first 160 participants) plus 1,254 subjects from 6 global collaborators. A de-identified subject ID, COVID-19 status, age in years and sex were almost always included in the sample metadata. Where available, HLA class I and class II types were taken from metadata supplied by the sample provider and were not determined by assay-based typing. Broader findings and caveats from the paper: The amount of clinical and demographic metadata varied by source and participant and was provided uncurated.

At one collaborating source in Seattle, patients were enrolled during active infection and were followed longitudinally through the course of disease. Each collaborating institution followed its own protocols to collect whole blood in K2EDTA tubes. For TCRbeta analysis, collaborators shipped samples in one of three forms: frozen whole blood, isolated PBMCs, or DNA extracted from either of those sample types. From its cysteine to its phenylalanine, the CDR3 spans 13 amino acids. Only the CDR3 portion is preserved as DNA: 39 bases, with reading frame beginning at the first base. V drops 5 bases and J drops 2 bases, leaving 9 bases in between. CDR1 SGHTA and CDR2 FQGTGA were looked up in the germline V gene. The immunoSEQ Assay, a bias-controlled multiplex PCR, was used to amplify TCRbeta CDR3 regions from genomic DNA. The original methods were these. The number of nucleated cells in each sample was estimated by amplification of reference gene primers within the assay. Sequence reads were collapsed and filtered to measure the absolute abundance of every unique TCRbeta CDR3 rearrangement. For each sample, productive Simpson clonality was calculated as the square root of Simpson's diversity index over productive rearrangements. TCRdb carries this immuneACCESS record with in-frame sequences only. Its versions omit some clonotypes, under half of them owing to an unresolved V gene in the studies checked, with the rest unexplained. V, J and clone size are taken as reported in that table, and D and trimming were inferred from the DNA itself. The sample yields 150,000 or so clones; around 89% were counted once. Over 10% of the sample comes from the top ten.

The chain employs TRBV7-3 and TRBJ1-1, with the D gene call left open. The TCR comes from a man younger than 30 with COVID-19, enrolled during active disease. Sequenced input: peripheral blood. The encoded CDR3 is CASSPTANTEAFF. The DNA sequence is TGTGCCAGCAGCCCCACAGCAAACACTGAAGCTTTCTTT.